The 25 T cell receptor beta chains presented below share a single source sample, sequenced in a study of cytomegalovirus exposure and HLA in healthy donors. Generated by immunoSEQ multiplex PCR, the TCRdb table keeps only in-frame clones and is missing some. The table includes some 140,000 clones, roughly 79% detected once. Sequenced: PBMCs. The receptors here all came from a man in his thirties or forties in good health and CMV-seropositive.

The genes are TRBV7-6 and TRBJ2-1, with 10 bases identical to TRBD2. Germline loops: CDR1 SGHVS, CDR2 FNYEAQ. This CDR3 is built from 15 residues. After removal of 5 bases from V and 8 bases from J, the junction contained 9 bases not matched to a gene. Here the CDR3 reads CASSQGPSGSYEQFF. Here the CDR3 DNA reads TGTGCCAGCAGCCAAGGCCCTAGCGGGAGCTATGAGCAGTTCTTC.

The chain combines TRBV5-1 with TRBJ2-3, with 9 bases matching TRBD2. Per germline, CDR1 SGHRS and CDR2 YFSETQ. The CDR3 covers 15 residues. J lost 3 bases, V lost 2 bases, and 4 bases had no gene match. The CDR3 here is CASSLRGLATDTQYF. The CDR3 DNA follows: TGCGCCAGCAGCTTAAGGGGACTAGCTACAGATACGCAGTATTTT.

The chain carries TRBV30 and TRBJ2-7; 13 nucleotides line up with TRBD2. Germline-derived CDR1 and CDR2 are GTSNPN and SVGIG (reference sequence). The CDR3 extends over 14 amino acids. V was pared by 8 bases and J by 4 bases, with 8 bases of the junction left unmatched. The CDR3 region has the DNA TGTGCCCTCGAACTAGCGGGAGGGCCATACGAGCAGTACTTC. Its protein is CALELAGGPYEQYF.

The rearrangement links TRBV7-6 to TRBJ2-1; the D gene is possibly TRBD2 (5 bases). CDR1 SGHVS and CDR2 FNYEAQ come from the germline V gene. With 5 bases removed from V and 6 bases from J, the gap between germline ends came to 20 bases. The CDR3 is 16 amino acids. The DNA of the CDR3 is TGTGCCAGCAGCCCGCGGGTGCTAGCCCGGTCCAATGAGCAGTTCTTC. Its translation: CASSPRVLARSNEQFF.

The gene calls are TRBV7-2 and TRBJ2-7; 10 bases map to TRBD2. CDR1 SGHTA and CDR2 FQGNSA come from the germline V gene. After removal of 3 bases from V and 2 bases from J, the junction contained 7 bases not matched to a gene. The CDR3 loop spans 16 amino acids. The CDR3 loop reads CASSFLTSGTPYEQYF. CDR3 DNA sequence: TGTGCCAGCAGCTTTCTTACTAGCGGGACCCCCTACGAGCAGTACTTC. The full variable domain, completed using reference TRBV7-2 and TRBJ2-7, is GAGVSQSPSNKVTEKGKDVELRCDPISGHTALYWYRQSLGQGLEFLIYFQGNSAPDKSGLPSDRFSAERTGGSVSTLTIQRTQQEDSAVYLCASSFLTSGTPYEQYFGPGTRLTVT.

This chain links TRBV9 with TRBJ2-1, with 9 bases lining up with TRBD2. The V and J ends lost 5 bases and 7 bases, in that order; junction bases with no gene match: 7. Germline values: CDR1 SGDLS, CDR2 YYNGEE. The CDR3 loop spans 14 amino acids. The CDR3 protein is CASSFSGSSNEQFF. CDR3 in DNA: TGTGCCAGCAGTTTTAGCGGGAGTAGTAATGAGCAGTTCTTC.

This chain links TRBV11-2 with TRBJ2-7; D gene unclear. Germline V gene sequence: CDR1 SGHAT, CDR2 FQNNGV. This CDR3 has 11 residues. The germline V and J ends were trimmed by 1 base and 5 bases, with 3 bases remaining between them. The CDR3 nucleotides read TGTGCCAGCAGCTTAGCGGACGAGCAGTACTTC. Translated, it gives CASSLADEQYF.

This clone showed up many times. CDR3: CASSTLSTDTQYF. DNA for the CDR3: TGTGCCAGCAGTACCCTAAGTACAGATACGCAGTATTTT. The chain recombines TRBV6-6 with TRBJ2-3; D gene unclear. The germline CDR1 and CDR2 sequences are MNHNY and SVGAGI (reference sequence). V lost 5 bases, J lost 3 bases, and 9 bases lay in between. The CDR3 covers 13 residues.

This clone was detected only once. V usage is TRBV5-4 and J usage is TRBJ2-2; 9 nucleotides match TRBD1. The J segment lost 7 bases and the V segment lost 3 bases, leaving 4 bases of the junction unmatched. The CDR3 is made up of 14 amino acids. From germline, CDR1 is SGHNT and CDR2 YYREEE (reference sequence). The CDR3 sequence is CASSSGQGIGELFF. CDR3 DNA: TGTGCCAGCAGCTCAGGACAGGGGATCGGGGAGCTGTTTTTT.

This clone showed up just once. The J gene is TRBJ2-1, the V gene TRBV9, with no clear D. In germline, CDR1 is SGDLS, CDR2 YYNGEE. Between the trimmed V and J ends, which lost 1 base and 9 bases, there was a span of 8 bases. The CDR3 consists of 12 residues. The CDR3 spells CASSVSLSEQFF. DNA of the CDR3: TGTGCCAGCAGCGTATCCCTGTCTGAGCAGTTCTTC.

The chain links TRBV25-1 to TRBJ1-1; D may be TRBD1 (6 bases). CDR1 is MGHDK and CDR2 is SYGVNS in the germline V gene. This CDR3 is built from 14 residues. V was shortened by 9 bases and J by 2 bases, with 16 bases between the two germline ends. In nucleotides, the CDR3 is TGTGCCAGTGCAGGGGCGGTGGGTAACACTGAAGCTTTCTTT. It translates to CASAGAVGNTEAFF.

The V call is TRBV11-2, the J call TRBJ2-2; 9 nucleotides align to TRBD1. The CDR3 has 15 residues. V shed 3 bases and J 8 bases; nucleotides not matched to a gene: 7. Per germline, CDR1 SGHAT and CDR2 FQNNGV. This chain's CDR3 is CASSFGTGNTGELFF. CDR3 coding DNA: TGTGCCAGCAGCTTCGGGACAGGGAATACGGGGGAGCTGTTTTTT.

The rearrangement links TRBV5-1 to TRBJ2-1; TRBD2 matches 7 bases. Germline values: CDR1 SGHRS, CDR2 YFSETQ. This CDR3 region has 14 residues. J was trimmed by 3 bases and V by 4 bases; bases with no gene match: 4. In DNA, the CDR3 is TGCGCCAGCAGCGGGGGGGGACTCTACAATGAGCAGTTCTTC. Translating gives CASSGGGLYNEQFF.

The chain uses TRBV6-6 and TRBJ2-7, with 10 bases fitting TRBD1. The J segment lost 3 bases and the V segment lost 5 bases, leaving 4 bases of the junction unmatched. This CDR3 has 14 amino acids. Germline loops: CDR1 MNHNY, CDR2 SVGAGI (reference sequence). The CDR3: CASSLGQGNYEQYF. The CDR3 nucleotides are TGTGCCAGCAGTCTGGGACAGGGGAACTACGAGCAGTACTTC.

CDR3 sequence: CASSASSYEQYF. In DNA form, the CDR3 reads TGTGCCAGCAGTGCCAGTTCCTACGAGCAGTACTTC. This chain connects TRBV27 to TRBJ2-7; D is ambiguous. Germline V lookup: CDR1 MNHEY, CDR2 SMNVEV (reference sequence). Trimming stripped 5 bases from V and 1 base from J, with 6 bases between. CDR3 size: 12 residues.

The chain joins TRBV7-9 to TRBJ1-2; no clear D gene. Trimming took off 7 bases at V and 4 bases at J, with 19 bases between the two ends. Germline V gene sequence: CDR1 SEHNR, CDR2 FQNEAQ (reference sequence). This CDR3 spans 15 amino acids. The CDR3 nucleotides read TGTGCCAGCAACGATCCCAGTTCTCATTCCTATGGCTACACCTTC. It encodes CASNDPSSHSYGYTF.

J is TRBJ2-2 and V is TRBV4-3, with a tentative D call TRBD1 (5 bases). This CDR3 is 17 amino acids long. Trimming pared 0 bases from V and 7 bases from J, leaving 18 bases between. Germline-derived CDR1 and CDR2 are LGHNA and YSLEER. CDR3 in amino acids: CASSQDNFRGAGGELFF. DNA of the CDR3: TGCGCCAGCAGCCAAGATAATTTTAGGGGCGCCGGCGGGGAGCTGTTTTTT.

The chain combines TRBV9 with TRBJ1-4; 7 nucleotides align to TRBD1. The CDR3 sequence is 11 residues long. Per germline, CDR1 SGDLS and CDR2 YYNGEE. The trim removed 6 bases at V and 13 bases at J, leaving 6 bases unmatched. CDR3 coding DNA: TGTGCCAGCACCTCTGGGGACAGACTGTTTTTT. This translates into CASTSGDRLFF.

The chain's CDR3 is CASSLYRGNEQYF. The CDR3 DNA follows: TGTGCCAGCAGCTTGTACAGGGGCAACGAGCAGTACTTC. The chain employs TRBV5-6 and TRBJ2-7, with 7 bases lining up with TRBD1. The CDR3 is 13 residues long. In germline, CDR1 is SGHDT, CDR2 YYEEEE. J was trimmed by 5 bases and V by 1 base; bases with no gene match: 3.

CDR3 bases: TGTGCCAGCAGTGCAAGCCCGGGGGAAGAGTATGGCTACACCTTC. Amino acid sequence: CASSASPGEEYGYTF. The chain uses TRBV2 and TRBJ1-2, with D maybe TRBD1 (5 bases). This CDR3 contains 15 residues. Germline values: CDR1 SNHLY, CDR2 FYNNEI. Trimming took off 4 bases at V and 5 bases at J, with 17 bases between the two ends.

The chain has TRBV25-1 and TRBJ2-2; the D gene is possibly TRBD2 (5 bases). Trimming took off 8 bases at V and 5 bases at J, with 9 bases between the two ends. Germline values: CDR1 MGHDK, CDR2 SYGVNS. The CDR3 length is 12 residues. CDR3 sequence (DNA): TGTGCCAGCGCTAGAGGGACCGGGGAGCTGTTTTTT. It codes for CASARGTGELFF.

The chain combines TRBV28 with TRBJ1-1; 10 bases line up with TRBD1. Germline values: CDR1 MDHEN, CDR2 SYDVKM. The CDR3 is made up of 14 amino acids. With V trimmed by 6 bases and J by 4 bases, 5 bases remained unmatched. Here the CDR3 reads CASRGQGLATEAFF. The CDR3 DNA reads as TGTGCCAGCAGGGGACAGGGGTTGGCCACTGAAGCTTTCTTT. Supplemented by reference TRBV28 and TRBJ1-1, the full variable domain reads DVKVTQSSRYLVKRTGEKVFLECVQDMDHENMFWYRQDPGLGLRLIYFSYDVKMKEKGDIPEGYSVSREKKERFSLILESASTNQTSMYLCASRGQGLATEAFFGQGTRLTVV.

The CDR3 DNA is TGTGCCAGCAGCCGCCTGTGGACAGGGGGGAACACTGAAGCTTTCTTT. Translating gives CASSRLWTGGNTEAFF. The rearrangement joins TRBV27 to TRBJ1-1, with 10 bases matching TRBD1. The germline V gene encodes CDR1 MNHEY and CDR2 SMNVEV (reference sequence). V dropped 6 bases and J dropped 1; count of bases not matched to a gene: 8. CDR3 length: 16 amino acids.

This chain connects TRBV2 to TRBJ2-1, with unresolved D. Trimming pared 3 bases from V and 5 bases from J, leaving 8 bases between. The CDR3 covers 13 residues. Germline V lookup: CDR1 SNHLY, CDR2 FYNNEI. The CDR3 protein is CASSERLDNEQFF. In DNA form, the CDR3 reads TGTGCCAGCAGTGAGAGGCTGGACAATGAGCAGTTCTTC.

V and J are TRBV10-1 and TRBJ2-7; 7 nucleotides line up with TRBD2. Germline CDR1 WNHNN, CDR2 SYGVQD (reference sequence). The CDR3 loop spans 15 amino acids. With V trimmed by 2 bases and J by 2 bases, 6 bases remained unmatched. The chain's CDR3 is CASSEMASGTYEQYF. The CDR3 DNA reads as TGCGCCAGCAGTGAGATGGCTAGCGGAACCTACGAGCAGTACTTC.